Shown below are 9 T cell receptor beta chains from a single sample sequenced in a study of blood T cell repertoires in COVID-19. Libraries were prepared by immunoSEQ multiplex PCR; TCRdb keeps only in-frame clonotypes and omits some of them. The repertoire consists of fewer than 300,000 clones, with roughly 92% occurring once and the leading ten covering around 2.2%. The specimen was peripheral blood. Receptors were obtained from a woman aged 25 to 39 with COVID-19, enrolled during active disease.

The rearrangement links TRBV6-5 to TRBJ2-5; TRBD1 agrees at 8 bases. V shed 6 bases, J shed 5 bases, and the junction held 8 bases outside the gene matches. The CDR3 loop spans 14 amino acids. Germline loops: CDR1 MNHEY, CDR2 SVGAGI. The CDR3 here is CASRTPGGAETQYF. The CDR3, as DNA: TGTGCCAGCAGAACCCCAGGGGGCGCGGAGACCCAGTACTTC.

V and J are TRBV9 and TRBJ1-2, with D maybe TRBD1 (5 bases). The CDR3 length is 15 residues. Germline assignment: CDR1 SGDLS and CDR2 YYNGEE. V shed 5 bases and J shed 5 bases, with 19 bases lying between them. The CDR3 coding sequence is TGTGCCAGCAGTCTACCCGCGGTCGGGGGGTATGGCTACACCTTC. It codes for CASSLPAVGGYGYTF. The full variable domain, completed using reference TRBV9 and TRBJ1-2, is DSGVTQTPKHLITATGQRVTLRCSPRSGDLSVYWYQQSLDQGLQFLIQYYNGEERAKGNILERFSAQQFPDLHSELNLSSLELGDSALYFCASSLPAVGGYGYTFGSGTRLTVV.

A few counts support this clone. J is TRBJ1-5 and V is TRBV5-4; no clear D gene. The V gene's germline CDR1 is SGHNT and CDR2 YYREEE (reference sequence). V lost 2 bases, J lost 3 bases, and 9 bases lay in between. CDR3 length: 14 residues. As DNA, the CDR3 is TGTGCCAGCAGCTTCGACGGGAACAATCAGCCCCAGCATTTT. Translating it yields CASSFDGNNQPQHF.

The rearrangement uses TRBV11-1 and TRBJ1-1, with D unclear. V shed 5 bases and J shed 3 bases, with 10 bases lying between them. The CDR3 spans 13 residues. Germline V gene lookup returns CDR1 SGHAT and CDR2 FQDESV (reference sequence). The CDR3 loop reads CASSRRQDTEAFF. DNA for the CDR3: TGTGCCAGCAGCCGCCGCCAGGACACTGAAGCTTTCTTT.

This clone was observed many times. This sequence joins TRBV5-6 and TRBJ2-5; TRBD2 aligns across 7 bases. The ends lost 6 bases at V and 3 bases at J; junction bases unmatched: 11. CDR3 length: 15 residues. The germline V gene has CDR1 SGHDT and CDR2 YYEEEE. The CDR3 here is CASTNWGGAEETQYF. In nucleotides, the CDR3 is TGTGCCAGCACCAATTGGGGAGGGGCCGAAGAGACCCAGTACTTC. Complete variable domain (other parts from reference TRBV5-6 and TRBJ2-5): DAGVTQSPTHLIKTRGQQVTLRCSPKSGHDTVSWYQQALGQGPQFIFQYYEEEERQRGNFPDRFSGHQFPNYSSELNVNALLLGDSALYLCASTNWGGAEETQYFGPGTRLLVL.

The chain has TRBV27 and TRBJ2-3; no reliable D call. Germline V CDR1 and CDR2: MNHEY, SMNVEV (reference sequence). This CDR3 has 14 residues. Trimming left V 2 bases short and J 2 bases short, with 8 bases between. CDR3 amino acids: CASSLAGFTDTQYF. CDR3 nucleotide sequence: TGTGCCAGCAGTTTAGCCGGGTTCACAGATACGCAGTATTTT.

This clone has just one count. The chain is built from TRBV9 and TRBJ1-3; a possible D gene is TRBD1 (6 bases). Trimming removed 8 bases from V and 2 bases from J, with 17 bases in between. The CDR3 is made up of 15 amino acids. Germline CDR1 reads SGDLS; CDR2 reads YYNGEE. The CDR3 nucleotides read TGTGCCAGTACCTCCGACAGGTCGGCTGGAAACACCATATATTTT. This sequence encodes CASTSDRSAGNTIYF.

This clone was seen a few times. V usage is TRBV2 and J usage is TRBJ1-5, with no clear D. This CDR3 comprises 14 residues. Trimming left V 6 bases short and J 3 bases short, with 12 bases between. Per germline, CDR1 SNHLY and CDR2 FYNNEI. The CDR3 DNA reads TGTGCCAGCAGAAACGAGAGATCCAATCAGCCCCAGCATTTT. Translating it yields CASRNERSNQPQHF.

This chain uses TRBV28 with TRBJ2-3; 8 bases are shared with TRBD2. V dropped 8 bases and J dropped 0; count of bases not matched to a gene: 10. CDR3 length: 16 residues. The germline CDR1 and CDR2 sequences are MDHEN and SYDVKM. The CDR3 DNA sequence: TGTGCCAGCCGCCGGGGGGGGGTGTTTAGCACAGATACGCAGTATTTT. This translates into CASRRGGVFSTDTQYF.